This record concerns one T cell receptor beta chain sequence. This clonotype has at least ten counts. Its antigen is still unknown. Within one base of it there is no much larger clone, and no base qualities were kept. Systemically healthy Caucasian individuals from Russia, approximately 39 in total and aged about 6 to 90 years, were included as donors. Each donor gave ten milliliters of peripheral blood, collected into EDTA-treated Vacutainer tubes. Ficoll-Paque density-gradient centrifugation was used to isolate PBMCs, with at least 6.5 million obtained per sample. Total RNA, at least 5 micrograms per sample, was extracted from PBMCs with Trizol reagent. For every donor, an aliquot of PBMCs went through flow cytometry to measure the percentages of naive CD45RAhigh/CD27high T cells. The V and J ends are trimmed by 2 bases and 8 bases, leaving 10 bases between them. Including cysteine and phenylalanine, the CDR3 has 13 amino acids. CDR3 DNA is the only sequence kept; it has 39 bases, read in frame from the first base. CDR1 and CDR2 are read off the germline V gene as SGHTA and FQGNSA.

This sample is part of a study of blood T cells in healthy people across ages (dated by TCRdb to between 2014 and 2016). Looking at the study overall: Template switching captured roughly one uniquely barcoded TCR beta cDNA molecule per two T cells in model experiments. Donors were grouped into four age groups: young (average roughly 17 years), middle-aged (about 40), aged (around 62) and long-lived (approximately 81). Two additional independent replicas of 1 million unique cDNA reads from the same blood draw were analyzed for two donors (one aged 18 to 29 and one aged 80 or older). To track age-related changes in TCR beta repertoire diversity, the study relied on deep sequencing normalized with unique cDNA molecular identifiers. Donors of different ages were randomly distributed across sequencing lanes to avoid experimental bias.

The research as a whole found: Donor CMV infection status was unknown, potentially confounding age-related changes in expanded clonotypes. The percentage of naive T cells measured by flow cytometry correlated strongly with observed TCR beta diversity. Observed TCR beta diversity per million T cells fell roughly linearly with age, and a significant reduction was already apparent by age around 40. Conclusive comparison of naive and antigen-experienced compartments was prevented by the profiling of bulk unsorted PBMCs. Compared with the aged group, the long-lived group had more naive CD4+ T cells, fewer expanded clones and increased TCR diversity, suggesting age selection. Total diversity estimates from one million sequenced T cells were considered lower bounds and underestimates.

The library was generated by 5' RACE. Sequencing instrument: Illumina HiSeq 2500. A second 7 to 11 cycle PCR used a sample-barcoded 5' primer and a J-beta primer mix. A template-switch 5' adaptor carrying 12 random nucleotides introduced a unique molecular identifier onto each TCR beta cDNA molecule. At least 2.5 million CDR3-containing paired-end reads were obtained from each sample. The Mint cDNA synthesis kit, primed by a TRBC-specific oligonucleotide, was used to synthesize first-strand cDNA from all RNA. Following uracil-DNA glycosylase treatment, all cDNA underwent a first 18-cycle PCR with the universal primers M1SS and BC2_uni_R. In the original analysis: Normalization of each sample was performed by random selection of 1 million high-quality reads, each carrying a distinct molecular identifier. Reads with shared molecular identifiers were discarded instead of being binned into consensus sequences. MiTCR, set to a Q25 quality threshold and the strictest error-elimination algorithm, was used for CDR3 identification, clonotype clustering and error correction. A nonparametric unseen species model using Euler transformation provided a lower-bound estimate of total TCR beta diversity. TCRdb reworked the public reads: Q25 trimming with fastp, MiXCR clone assembly, productive beta chains retained. A single entry per CDR3 protein holds the most common genes and DNA from its merged rows. TCRdb, not the authors, supplied the V and J calls. The sample yields hundreds of thousands of distinct CDR3 sequences; around 31% were counted once. The biggest ten clones account for approximately 15% of the sample.

The clonotype comes from a woman older than 75 in good health. In this chain, TRBV7-2 is recombined with TRBJ2-1; the best D guess is TRBD2, with 7 bases matching. Sequencing was performed on blood. The sequenced DNA: TGTGCCAGCAGCTTACCGGGGGGCTATGAGCAGTTCTTC. Translated, it reads CASSLPGGYEQFF.